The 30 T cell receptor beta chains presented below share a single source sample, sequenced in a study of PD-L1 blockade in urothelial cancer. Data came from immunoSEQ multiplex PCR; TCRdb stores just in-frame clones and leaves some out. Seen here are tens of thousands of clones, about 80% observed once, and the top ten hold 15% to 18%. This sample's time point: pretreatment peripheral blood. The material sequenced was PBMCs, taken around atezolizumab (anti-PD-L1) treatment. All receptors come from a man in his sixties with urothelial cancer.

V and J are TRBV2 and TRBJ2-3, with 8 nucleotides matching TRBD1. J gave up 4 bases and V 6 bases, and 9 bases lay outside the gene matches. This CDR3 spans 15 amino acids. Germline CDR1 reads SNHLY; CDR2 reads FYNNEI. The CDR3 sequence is CASRRAGGGPDTQYF. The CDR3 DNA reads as TGTGCCAGCAGGCGGGCAGGGGGCGGCCCAGATACGCAGTATTTT.

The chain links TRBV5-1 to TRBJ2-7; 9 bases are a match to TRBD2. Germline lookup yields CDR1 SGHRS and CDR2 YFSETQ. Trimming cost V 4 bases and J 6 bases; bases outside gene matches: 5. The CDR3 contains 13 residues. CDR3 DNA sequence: TGCGCCAGCAGCAGTAGCGGGAGTCTCGAGCAGTACTTC. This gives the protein CASSSSGSLEQYF.

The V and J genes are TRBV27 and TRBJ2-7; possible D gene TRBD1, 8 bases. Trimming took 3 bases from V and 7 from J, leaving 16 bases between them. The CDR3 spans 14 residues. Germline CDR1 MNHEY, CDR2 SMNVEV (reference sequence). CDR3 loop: CASSFTGGDREQYF. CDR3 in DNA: TGTGCCAGCAGTTTCACAGGGGGGGACCGGGAGCAGTACTTC.

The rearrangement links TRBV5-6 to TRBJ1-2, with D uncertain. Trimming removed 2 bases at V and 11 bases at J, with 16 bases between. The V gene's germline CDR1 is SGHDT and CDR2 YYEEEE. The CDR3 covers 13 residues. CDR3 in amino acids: CASSLTGSRAYTF. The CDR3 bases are TGTGCCAGCAGCTTAACGGGATCAAGAGCTTACACCTTC.

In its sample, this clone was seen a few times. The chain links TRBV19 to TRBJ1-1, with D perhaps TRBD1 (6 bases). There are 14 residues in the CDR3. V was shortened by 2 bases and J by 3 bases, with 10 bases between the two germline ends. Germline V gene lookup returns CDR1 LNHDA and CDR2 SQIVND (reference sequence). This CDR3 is CASSIWGLDTEAFF. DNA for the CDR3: TGTGCCAGTAGTATATGGGGGCTTGACACTGAAGCTTTCTTT. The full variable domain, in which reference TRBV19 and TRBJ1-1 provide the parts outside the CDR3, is DGGITQSPKYLFRKEGQNVTLSCEQNLNHDAMYWYRQDPGQGLRLIYYSQIVNDFQKGDIAEGYSVSREKKESFPLTVTSAQKNPTAFYLCASSIWGLDTEAFFGQGTRLTVV.

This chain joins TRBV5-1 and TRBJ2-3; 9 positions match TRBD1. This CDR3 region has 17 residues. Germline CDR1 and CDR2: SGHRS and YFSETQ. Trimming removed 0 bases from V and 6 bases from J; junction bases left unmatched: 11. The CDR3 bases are TGCGCCAGCAGCTTGGAAGCAGGACAGGGGTTCTGGGATACGCAGTATTTT. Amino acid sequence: CASSLEAGQGFWDTQYF.

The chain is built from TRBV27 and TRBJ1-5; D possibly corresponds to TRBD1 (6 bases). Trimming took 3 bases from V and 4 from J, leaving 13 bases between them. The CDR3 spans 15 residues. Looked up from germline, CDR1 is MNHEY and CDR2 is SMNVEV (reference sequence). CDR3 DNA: TGTGCCAGCAGTTTCGATAGGACAGCTAATCAGCCCCAGCATTTT. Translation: CASSFDRTANQPQHF.

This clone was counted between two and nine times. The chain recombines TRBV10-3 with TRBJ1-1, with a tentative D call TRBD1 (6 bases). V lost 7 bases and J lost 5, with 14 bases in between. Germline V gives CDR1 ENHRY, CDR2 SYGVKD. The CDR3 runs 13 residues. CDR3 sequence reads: CAITEGGWTEAFF. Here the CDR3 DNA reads TGTGCCATCACCGAGGGGGGGTGGACTGAAGCTTTCTTT.

CDR3 DNA sequence: TGTGCCAGCAGCCCTCCCAGGAGGGAAATGAGCTCCTACGAGCAGTACTTC. It encodes CASSPPRREMSSYEQYF. This chain joins TRBV7-9 and TRBJ2-7; D possibly corresponds to TRBD2 (6 bases). V lost 5 bases to trimming and J lost 0 bases, with 20 bases between them. Germline V gives CDR1 SEHNR, CDR2 FQNEAQ (reference sequence). The CDR3 totals 17 residues.

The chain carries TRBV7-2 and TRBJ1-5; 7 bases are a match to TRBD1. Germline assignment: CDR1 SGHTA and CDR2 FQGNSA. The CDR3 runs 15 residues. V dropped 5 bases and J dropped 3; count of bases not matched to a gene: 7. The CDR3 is CASSPGTANNQPQHF. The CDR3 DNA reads TGTGCCAGCAGCCCAGGGACAGCAAACAATCAGCCCCAGCATTTT.

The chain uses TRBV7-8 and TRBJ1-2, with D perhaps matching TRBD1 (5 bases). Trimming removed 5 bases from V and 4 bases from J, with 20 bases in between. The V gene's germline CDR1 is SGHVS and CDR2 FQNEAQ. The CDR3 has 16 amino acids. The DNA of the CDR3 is TGTGCCAGCAGCACCATTACAGCGGGGGAATCCTATGGCTACACCTTC. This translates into CASSTITAGESYGYTF.

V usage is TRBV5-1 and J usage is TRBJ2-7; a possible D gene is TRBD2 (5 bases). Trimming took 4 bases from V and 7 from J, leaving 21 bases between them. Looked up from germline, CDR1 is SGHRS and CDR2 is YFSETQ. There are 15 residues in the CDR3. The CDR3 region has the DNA TGCGCCAGCAGCAGCAATCCGGGCCAAAAGCGGGAGCAGTACTTC. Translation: CASSSNPGQKREQYF.

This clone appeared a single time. CDR3 sequence: CASSYNPGDEKLFF. The CDR3 DNA reads TGTGCCAGCAGTTACAATCCGGGGGATGAAAAACTGTTTTTT. This chain joins TRBV6-5 and TRBJ1-4; tentative D call: TRBD1 (5 bases). The CDR3 contains 14 residues. Between the trimmed V and J ends, which lost 2 bases and 6 bases, there was a span of 10 bases. The germline V gene encodes CDR1 MNHEY and CDR2 SVGAGI.

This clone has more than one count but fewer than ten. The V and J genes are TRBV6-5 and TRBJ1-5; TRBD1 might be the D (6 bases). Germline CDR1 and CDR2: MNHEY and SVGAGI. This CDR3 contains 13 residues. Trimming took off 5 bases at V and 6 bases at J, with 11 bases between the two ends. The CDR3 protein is CASSRGSGQPQHF. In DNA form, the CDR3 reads TGTGCCAGCAGTAGGGGGTCGGGTCAGCCCCAGCATTTT.

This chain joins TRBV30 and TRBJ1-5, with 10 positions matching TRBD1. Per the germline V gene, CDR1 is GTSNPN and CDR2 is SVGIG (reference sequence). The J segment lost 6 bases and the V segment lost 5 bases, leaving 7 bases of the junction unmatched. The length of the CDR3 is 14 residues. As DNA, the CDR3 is TGTGCCTGGGGCCGGGACAGGGGTTCTCAGCCCCAGCATTTT. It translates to CAWGRDRGSQPQHF.

The CDR3 loop is CASSVQGSGGYTF. In nucleotides, the CDR3 is TGTGCCAGCAGCGTCCAGGGTTCGGGTGGCTACACCTTC. The rearrangement links TRBV7-2 to TRBJ1-2, with D possibly matching TRBD1 (5 bases). V was cut by 5 bases and J by 7 bases, with 14 bases left in between. Germline V gene sequence: CDR1 SGHTA, CDR2 FQGNSA. This CDR3 region has 13 residues. The full variable domain, with the rest looked up from reference TRBV7-2 and TRBJ1-2, is GAGVSQSPSNKVTEKGKDVELRCDPISGHTALYWYRQSLGQGLEFLIYFQGNSAPDKSGLPSDRFSAERTGGSVSTLTIQRTQQEDSAVYLCASSVQGSGGYTFGSGTRLTVV.

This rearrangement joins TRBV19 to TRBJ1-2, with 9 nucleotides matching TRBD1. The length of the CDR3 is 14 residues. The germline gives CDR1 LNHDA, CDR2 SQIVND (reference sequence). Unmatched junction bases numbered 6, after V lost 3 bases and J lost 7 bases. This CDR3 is CASSIGTGSGGYTF. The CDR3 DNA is TGTGCCAGTAGTATCGGGACAGGGAGTGGTGGCTACACCTTC. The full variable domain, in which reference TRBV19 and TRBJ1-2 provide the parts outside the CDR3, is DGGITQSPKYLFRKEGQNVTLSCEQNLNHDAMYWYRQDPGQGLRLIYYSQIVNDFQKGDIAEGYSVSREKKESFPLTVTSAQKNPTAFYLCASSIGTGSGGYTFGSGTRLTVV.

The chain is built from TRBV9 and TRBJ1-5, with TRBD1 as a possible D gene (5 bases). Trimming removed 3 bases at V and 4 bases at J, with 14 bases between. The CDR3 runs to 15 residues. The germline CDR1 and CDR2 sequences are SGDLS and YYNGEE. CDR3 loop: CASSESGIRNQPQHF. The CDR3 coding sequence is TGTGCCAGCAGCGAGTCAGGGATCCGAAATCAGCCCCAGCATTTT.

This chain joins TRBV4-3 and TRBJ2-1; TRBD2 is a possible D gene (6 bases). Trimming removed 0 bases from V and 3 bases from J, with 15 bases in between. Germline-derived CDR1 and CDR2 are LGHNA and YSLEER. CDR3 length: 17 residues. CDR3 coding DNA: TGCGCCAGCAGCCAAGAAATCACGGGAGTTTACTACAATGAGCAGTTCTTC. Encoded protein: CASSQEITGVYYNEQFF.

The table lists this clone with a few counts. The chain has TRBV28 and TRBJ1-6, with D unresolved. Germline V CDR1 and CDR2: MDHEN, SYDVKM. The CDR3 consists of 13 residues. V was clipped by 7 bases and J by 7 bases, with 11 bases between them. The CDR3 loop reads CASKPRHNSPLHF. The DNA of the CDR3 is TGTGCCAGCAAGCCTAGGCACAATTCACCCCTCCACTTT.

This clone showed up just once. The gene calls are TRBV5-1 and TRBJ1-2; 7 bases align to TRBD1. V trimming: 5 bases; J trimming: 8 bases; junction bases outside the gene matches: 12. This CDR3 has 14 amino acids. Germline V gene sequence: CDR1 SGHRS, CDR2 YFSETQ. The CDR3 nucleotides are TGCGCCAGCAGAAATACAGGGGCCTTGGAAGGCTACACCTTC. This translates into CASRNTGALEGYTF.

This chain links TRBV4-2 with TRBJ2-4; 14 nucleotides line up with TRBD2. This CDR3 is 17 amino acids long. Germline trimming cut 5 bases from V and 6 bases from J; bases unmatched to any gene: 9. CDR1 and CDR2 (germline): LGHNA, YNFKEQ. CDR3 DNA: TGTGCCAGCAGCTCGGGACTAGCGGGAGTTATCGGAAACATTCAGTACTTC. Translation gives CASSSGLAGVIGNIQYF.

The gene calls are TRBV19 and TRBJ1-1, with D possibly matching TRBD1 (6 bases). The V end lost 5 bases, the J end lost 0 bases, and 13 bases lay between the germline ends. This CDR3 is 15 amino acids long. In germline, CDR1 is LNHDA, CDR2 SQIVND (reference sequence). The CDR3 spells CASSYPGDMNTEAFF. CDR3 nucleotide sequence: TGTGCCAGTAGTTACCCAGGGGACATGAACACTGAAGCTTTCTTT.

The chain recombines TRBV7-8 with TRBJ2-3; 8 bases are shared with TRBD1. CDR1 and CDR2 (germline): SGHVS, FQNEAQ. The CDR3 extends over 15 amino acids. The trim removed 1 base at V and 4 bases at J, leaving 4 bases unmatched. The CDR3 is CASSLDPGGADTQYF. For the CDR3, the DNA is TGTGCCAGCAGCTTAGACCCAGGGGGCGCAGATACGCAGTATTTT.

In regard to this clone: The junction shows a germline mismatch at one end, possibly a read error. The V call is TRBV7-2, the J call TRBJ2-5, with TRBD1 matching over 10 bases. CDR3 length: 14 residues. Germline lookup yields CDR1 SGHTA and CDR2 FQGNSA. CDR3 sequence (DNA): TGTGCCAGCAGCTTAGATGCCAGACAGGGGGCTTCGGACTTC. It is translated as CASSLDARQGASDF.

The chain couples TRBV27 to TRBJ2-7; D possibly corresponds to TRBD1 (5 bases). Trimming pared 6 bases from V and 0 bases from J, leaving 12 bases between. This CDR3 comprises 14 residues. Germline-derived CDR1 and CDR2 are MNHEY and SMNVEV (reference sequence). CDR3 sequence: CASSVDRDSYEQYF. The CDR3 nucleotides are TGTGCCAGCAGCGTAGACAGAGACTCCTACGAGCAGTACTTC.

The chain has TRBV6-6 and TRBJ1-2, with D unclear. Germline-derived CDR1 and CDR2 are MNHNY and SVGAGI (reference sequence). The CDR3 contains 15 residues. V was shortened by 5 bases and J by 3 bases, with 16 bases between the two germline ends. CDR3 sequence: CASSTGLKAHYGYTF. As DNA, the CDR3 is TGTGCCAGCAGTACCGGACTCAAAGCACACTATGGCTACACCTTC.

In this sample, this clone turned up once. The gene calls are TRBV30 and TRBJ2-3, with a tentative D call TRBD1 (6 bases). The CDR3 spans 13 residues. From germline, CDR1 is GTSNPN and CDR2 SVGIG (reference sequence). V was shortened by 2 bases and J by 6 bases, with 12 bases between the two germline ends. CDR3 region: CAWSNFQGDTQYF. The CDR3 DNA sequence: TGTGCCTGGAGTAACTTTCAGGGGGATACGCAGTATTTT.

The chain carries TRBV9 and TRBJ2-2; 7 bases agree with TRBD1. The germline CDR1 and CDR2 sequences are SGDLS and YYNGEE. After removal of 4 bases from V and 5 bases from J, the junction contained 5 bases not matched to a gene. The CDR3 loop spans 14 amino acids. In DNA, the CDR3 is TGTGCCAGCAGCATCAAACAGGGGACCGGGGAGCTGTTTTTT. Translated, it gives CASSIKQGTGELFF. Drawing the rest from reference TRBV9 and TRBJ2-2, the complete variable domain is DSGVTQTPKHLITATGQRVTLRCSPRSGDLSVYWYQQSLDQGLQFLIQYYNGEERAKGNILERFSAQQFPDLHSELNLSSLELGDSALYFCASSIKQGTGELFFGEGSRLTVL.

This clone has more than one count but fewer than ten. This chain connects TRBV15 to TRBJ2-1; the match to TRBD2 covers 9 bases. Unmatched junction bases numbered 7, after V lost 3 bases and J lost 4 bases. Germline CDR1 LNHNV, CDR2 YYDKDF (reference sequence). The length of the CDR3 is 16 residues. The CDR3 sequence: CATSSYSGRLYNEQFF. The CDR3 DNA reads TGTGCCACCAGCAGTTATAGCGGGAGACTTTACAATGAGCAGTTCTTC.